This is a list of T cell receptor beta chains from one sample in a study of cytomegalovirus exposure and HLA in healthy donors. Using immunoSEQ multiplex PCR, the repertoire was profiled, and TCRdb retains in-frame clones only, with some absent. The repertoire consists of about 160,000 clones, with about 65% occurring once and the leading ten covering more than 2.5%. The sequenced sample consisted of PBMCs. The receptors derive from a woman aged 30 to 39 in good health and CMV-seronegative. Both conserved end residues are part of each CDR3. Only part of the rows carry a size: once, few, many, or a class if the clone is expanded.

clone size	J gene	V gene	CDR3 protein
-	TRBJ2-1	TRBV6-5	CASSYSGGQEQFF
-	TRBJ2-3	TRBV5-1	CASSLGGGSGTDTQYF
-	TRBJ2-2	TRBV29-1	CSTGQGNTGELFF
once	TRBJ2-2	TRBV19	CASSIGWMSSDFGGELFF
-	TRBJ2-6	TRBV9	CASSVGTENPGASVLTF
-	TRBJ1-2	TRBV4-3	CASSLDRGIYGYTF
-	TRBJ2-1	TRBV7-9	CASSPASGSGTDHNEQFF
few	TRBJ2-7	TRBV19	CATRLGSRHEQYF
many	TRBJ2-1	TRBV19	CASTSGGEQFF
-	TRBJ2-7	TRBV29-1	CSVGGHYEQYF
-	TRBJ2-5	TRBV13	CASSSRGQETQYF
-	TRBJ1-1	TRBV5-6	CASSLGLRETEAFF
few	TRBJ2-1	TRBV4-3	CASSHPGTVNEQFF
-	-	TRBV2	CASADRGSEQYF
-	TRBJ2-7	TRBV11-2	CASSLLYEQYF
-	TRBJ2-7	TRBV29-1	CSVGGQNFYEQYF
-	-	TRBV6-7	CASSGGTSGRARYEQYF
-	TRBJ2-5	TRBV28	CASSLAGAEETQYF
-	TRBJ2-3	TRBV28	CASSSGTSGKRTDTQYF
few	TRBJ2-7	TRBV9	CASSALDGGLAGYEQYF
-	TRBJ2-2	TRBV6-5	CASSYVGGDTGELFF
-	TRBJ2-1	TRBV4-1	CASSQPGTSGRRGNEQFF
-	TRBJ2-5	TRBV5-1	CATRTNLQETQYF
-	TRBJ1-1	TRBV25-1	CASSEYGGGNTEAFF
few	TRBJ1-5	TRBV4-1	CASSQVGQGNQPQHF
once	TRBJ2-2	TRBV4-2	CASSRILSGTGGFTGELFF
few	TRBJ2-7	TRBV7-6	CASSGLANYEQYF
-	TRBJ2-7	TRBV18	CASTTGLLSYEQYF
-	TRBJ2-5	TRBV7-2	CASSLTSGRYQETQYF
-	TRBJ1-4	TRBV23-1	CASSSGATNEKLFF
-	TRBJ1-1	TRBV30	CAWSVRSGGNFWSTEAFF
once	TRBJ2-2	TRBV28	CASLAGDHAGELFF
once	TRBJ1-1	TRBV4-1	CASSQAVRGMLNTEAFF
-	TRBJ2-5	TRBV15	CATGGTGRYQETQYF
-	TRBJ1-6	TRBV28	CASTLPVAYNSPLHF
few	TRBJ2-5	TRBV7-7	CASSLASGSQETQYF
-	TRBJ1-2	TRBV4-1	CASSPGRGGNYGYTF
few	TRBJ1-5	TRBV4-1	CASSNPTGNQPQHF
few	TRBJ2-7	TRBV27	CASSSRQGSYEQYF
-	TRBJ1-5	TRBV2	CASTGGNSNQPQHF
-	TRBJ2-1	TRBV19	CASMLAGGNEQFF
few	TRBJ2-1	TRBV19	CASSPGPLGQGEQFF
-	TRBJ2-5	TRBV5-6	CASSEKLRPQETQYF
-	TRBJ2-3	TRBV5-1	CASSLPGEDTQYF
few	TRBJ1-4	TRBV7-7	CASSGGNNEKLFF
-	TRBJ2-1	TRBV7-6	CASSLVTSGVYEQFF
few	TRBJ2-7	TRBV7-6	CASSLDSTYEQYF
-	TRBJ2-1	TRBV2	CASTSAEYSYNEQFF
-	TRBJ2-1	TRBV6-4	CASSRTGLGNEQFF
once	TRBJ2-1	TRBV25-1	CASSEFGLADNEQFF
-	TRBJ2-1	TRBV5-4	CASSFYAGGPDNEQFF
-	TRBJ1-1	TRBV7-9	CASSLEITGLGDTEAFF